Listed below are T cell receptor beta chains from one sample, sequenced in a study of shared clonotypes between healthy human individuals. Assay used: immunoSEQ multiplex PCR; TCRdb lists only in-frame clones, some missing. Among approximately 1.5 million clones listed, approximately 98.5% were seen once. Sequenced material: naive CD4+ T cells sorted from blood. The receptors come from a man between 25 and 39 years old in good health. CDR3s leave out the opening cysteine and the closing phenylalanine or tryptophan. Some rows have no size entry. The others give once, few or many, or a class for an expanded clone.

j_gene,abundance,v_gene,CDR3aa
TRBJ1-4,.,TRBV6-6,ASSLSEKLF
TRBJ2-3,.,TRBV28,ASRLGQTTDTQY
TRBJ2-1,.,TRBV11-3,ASSPGTTYNEQF
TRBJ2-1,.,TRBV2,ASREQGHEQF
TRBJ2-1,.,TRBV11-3,ASSLGPPGSSYNEQF
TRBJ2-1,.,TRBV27,ASNALLAGGNNEQF
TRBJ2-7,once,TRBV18,ASSPPEGLPTYEQY
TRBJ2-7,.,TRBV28,ASSNHASGSGEQY
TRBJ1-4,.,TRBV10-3,AISAGDEKLF
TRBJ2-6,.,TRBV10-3,AIKTATGGANVLT
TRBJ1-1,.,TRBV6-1,ASRPQGATEAF
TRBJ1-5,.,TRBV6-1,ASSVTTNQPQH
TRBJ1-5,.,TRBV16,ASSQRTSGVQPQH
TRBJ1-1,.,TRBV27,ASSTHRGQGTEAF
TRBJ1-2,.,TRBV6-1,ASSESGVYGYT
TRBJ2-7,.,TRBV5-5,ASSLEREQY
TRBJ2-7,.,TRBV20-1,SGGLAYEQY
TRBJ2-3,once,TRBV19,ASSVTGGTDTQY
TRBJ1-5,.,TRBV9,ASSVSPQSDQPQH
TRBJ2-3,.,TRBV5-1,ASSSGEDADTQY
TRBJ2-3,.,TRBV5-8,ASSLGQGFTDTQY
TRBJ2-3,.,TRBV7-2,ASSLVKVPTDTQY
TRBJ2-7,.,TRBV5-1,ASSGTSASYEQY
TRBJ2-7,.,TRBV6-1,ASGFLRSYEQY
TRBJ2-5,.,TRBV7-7,ASSLRDRVGETQY
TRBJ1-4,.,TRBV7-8,ASSGRRLLNEKLF
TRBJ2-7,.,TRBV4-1,ASSLSGELYEQY
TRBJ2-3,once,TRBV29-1,SVLGRDFSTDTQY
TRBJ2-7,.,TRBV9,ASSTRAIPYEQY
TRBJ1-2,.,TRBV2,AGGGSSGGYT
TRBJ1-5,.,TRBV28,ASSQGQLQQPQH
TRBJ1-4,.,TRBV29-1,SVESGGVNEKLF
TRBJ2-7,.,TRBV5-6,ASSLDLTNSYEQY
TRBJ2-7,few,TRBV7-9,ASSLARADSGD
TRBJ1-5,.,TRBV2,ASAYSSNQPQH
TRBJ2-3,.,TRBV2,ASSLGGGLMTDTQY